This TCR beta chain was recovered during a study of T cell clusters in autoimmune cytopenias. Study as a whole: The median distinct TRB clonotype count was a few thousand per sample, from a median around 52,000 reads.

The CDR3 spans 13 residues. Germline lookup yields CDR1 SGHTA and CDR2 FQGNSA. TRB amplification used approximately 250 ng of peripheral blood genomic DNA. TRB was amplified by touch-down multiplex PCR, primer pools A and B combined. TCRdb re-called the multiplex PCR reads; one entry per CDR3 protein, DNA not given. This sample contains roughly 6,900 distinct CDR3 sequences. Overall study results and limits: TRB repertoire shifts in secondary cytopenia and chronic lymphocytic leukemia mostly reflected lymphoma, not autoimmunity. Functional roles of the in silico T cell clusters still await experimental validation.

Of note for this clonotype: Its antigen remains unknown.

The rearrangement joins TRBV7-2 to TRBJ1-2; the TCRdb call, TRBD1, lacks DNA for checking. Material for sequencing was peripheral blood. The sequence derives from a human donor with an autoimmune cytopenia or autoimmune hepatitis (not recorded which). The CDR3 region is CASSRDINYGYTF.